This T cell receptor beta chain emerged from a study of graft-versus-host responses after intestinal transplantation. The overall study: Recipients uniformly received anti-thymocyte globulin induction, followed by tacrolimus and steroids for three to four years. The study's findings and limits: An association linked early post-transplant HvG declines with peak circulating GvH clone levels. Allografts of one patient group, those with graft-donor T cell macrochimerism, had high graft-versus-host to host-versus-graft clonal ratios.

The CDR3 length is 13 residues. Germline V lookup: CDR1 SGHTA, CDR2 FQGTGA. V lost 2 bases, J lost 3 bases, and 5 bases lay in between. Regarding this clone: Its antigen is not known.

TCRdb's copy holds only in-frame clones and misses some; the assay was immunoSEQ multiplex PCR. Found here are around 20,000 clones, 90% of them singletons; the top ten hold 1.9%. This receptor was identified in a human patient who received an intestinal transplant, so some T cells may come from the graft donor. This chain joins TRBV7-3 and TRBJ1-5; D not resolved. Sequenced material: PBMCs, taken more than 350 days after transplant. CDR3 DNA: TGTGCCAGCAGCTTATTAGCCAATCAGCCCCAGCATTTT. It translates to CASSLLANQPQHF.